A selection of T cell receptor beta chains follows, all from one sample in a study of blood T cell repertoires in COVID-19. TCRdb's table, derived via immunoSEQ multiplex PCR, lists solely in-frame clones and lacks some. Altogether some 30,000 clones are present, around 84% being singletons, with the ten largest covering roughly 13%. Sequencing input: peripheral blood. Receptors originate from a human donor in a cohort sampled during active COVID-19. CDR3s include the opening cysteine and the closing phenylalanine or tryptophan. Each record gives: V gene, D gene, clone size, J gene, CDR3 protein, CDR3 DNA. The D gene is left open where the match is weak. Clone size is stated in some rows and not others, as once, few, many or a class when expanded.

v_gene: TRBV3-1/TRBV3-2
d_gene: NA
abundance: NA
j_gene: TRBJ1-6
CDR3aa: CASSQYRPKGNSPLHF
CDR3nt: TGTGCCAGCAGCCAGTACCGACCGAAGGGGAATTCACCCCTCCACTTT

v_gene: TRBV11-2
d_gene: NA
abundance: NA
j_gene: TRBJ1-1
CDR3aa: CASSLQGGSNTEAFF
CDR3nt: TGTGCCAGCAGCTTGCAGGGAGGGTCTAACACTGAAGCTTTCTTT

v_gene: TRBV23-1
d_gene: NA
abundance: NA
j_gene: TRBJ1-5
CDR3aa: CASSPGRSGPQHF
CDR3nt: TGCGCCAGCAGCCCAGGGCGCTCTGGGCCCCAGCATTTT

v_gene: TRBV12-5
d_gene: TRBD2
abundance: NA
j_gene: TRBJ2-4
CDR3aa: CASVTGLAGGIQNIQYF
CDR3nt: TGTGCTAGTGTTACGGGACTAGCGGGGGGGATCCAAAACATTCAGTACTTC

v_gene: TRBV7-3
d_gene: NA
abundance: NA
j_gene: TRBJ2-7
CDR3aa: CASSLAGLAGEQYF
CDR3nt: TGTGCCAGCAGCTTAGCGGGGCTGGCGGGGGAGCAGTACTTC

v_gene: TRBV5-1
d_gene: NA
abundance: NA
j_gene: TRBJ1-6
CDR3aa: CASSLARARDSPLHF
CDR3nt: TGCGCCAGCAGCTTGGCCAGGGCCCGTGACTCACCCCTCCACTTT

v_gene: TRBV4-2
d_gene: TRBD1
abundance: NA
j_gene: TRBJ1-1
CDR3aa: CASSQLDRRATEAFF
CDR3nt: TGTGCCAGCAGCCAGTTGGACAGGCGAGCGACTGAAGCTTTCTTT

v_gene: TRBV3-1/TRBV3-2
d_gene: TRBD1
abundance: NA
j_gene: TRBJ2-2
CDR3aa: CASSQTTGGATGELFF
CDR3nt: TGTGCCAGCAGCCAGACTACAGGGGGCGCCACCGGGGAGCTGTTTTTT

v_gene: TRBV19
d_gene: TRBD1
abundance: NA
j_gene: TRBJ1-6
CDR3aa: CASSITAGQGPYNSPLHF
CDR3nt: TGTGCCAGTAGTATTACGGCGGGACAGGGACCCTATAATTCACCCCTCCACTTT

v_gene: TRBV12-3/TRBV12-4
d_gene: TRBD1
abundance: NA
j_gene: TRBJ1-5
CDR3aa: CASSPRGMEPQHF
CDR3nt: TGTGCCAGCAGTCCCAGGGGGATGGAGCCCCAGCATTTT

v_gene: TRBV18
d_gene: NA
abundance: NA
j_gene: TRBJ2-7
CDR3aa: CASSPVPGEQYF
CDR3nt: TGTGCCAGCTCACCAGTTCCGGGCGAGCAGTACTTC

v_gene: TRBV4-2
d_gene: TRBD2
abundance: NA
j_gene: TRBJ2-1
CDR3aa: CASSRTGGGNEQFF
CDR3nt: TGTGCCAGCAGCAGGACCGGGGGGGGCAATGAGCAGTTCTTC

v_gene: TRBV30
d_gene: NA
abundance: NA
j_gene: TRBJ1-5
CDR3aa: CAWSVQGIWTQHF
CDR3nt: TGTGCCTGGAGTGTTCAGGGTATTTGGACCCAGCATTTT

v_gene: TRBV5-1
d_gene: TRBD1
abundance: NA
j_gene: TRBJ1-6
CDR3aa: CASRGTGERSPLHF
CDR3nt: TGCGCCAGCAGGGGGACAGGAGAACGGTCACCCCTCCACTTT

v_gene: TRBV2
d_gene: NA
abundance: NA
j_gene: TRBJ1-4
CDR3aa: CASSVGENEKLFF
CDR3nt: TGTGCCAGCAGTGTCGGGGAGAATGAAAAACTGTTTTTT

v_gene: TRBV4-3
d_gene: TRBD1
abundance: NA
j_gene: TRBJ2-7
CDR3aa: CASSQVGQGAYEQYF
CDR3nt: TGCGCCAGCAGCCAAGTGGGACAGGGTGCCTACGAGCAGTACTTC

v_gene: TRBV28
d_gene: NA
abundance: once
j_gene: TRBJ2-3
CDR3aa: CASSPHTYPDTQYF
CDR3nt: TGTGCCAGCAGCCCCCATACCTACCCAGATACGCAGTATTTT

v_gene: TRBV7-8
d_gene: NA
abundance: NA
j_gene: TRBJ2-1
CDR3aa: CASSLEVGTYNEQFF
CDR3nt: TGTGCCAGCAGCTTAGAGGTTGGGACTTACAATGAGCAGTTCTTC

v_gene: TRBV7-8
d_gene: TRBD2
abundance: once
j_gene: TRBJ2-5
CDR3aa: CASSLGTSGIETQYF
CDR3nt: TGTGCCAGCAGCTTAGGGACTAGCGGTATAGAGACCCAGTACTTC

v_gene: TRBV19
d_gene: TRBD1
abundance: NA
j_gene: TRBJ2-1
CDR3aa: CASSMGDRAHNEQFF
CDR3nt: TGTGCCAGTAGTATGGGAGACAGGGCTCACAATGAGCAGTTCTTC

v_gene: TRBV20-1
d_gene: TRBD1
abundance: NA
j_gene: TRBJ1-3
CDR3aa: CSASRGQGDGNTIYF
CDR3nt: TGCAGTGCTAGTCGCGGACAGGGGGACGGAAACACCATATATTTT

v_gene: TRBV11-2
d_gene: TRBD2
abundance: NA
j_gene: TRBJ2-7
CDR3aa: CASSPGLAAYEQYF
CDR3nt: TGTGCCAGCAGCCCGGGACTAGCCGCCTACGAGCAGTACTTC

v_gene: TRBV11-2
d_gene: NA
abundance: NA
j_gene: TRBJ2-5
CDR3aa: CASSLASQETQYF
CDR3nt: TGTGCCAGCAGCTTGGCCTCCCAAGAGACCCAGTACTTC

v_gene: TRBV5-1
d_gene: NA
abundance: NA
j_gene: TRBJ1-3
CDR3aa: CASSLQGTGNTIYF
CDR3nt: TGCGCCAGCAGCTTGCAGGGTACTGGAAACACCATATATTTT

v_gene: TRBV6-5
d_gene: TRBD1
abundance: NA
j_gene: TRBJ2-7
CDR3aa: CASSYTGQGAEQYF
CDR3nt: TGTGCCAGCAGTTACACCGGACAGGGGGCCGAGCAGTACTTC

v_gene: TRBV18
d_gene: TRBD2
abundance: NA
j_gene: TRBJ2-3
CDR3aa: CASSHPGTSGPKQYF
CDR3nt: TGTGCCAGCTCACATCCCGGGACTAGCGGGCCGAAGCAGTATTTT

v_gene: TRBV19
d_gene: NA
abundance: NA
j_gene: TRBJ2-2
CDR3aa: CASSITHSANTGELFF
CDR3nt: TGTGCCAGTAGTATCACGCACAGTGCGAACACCGGGGAGCTGTTTTTT

v_gene: TRBV7-2
d_gene: TRBD1
abundance: NA
j_gene: TRBJ1-5
CDR3aa: CASSDRTGRNQPQHF
CDR3nt: TGTGCCAGCAGTGATCGGACAGGGAGGAATCAGCCCCAGCATTTT

v_gene: TRBV2
d_gene: TRBD1
abundance: NA
j_gene: TRBJ2-7
CDR3aa: CASSGQGHEQYF
CDR3nt: TGTGCCAGCAGTGGACAGGGCCACGAGCAGTACTTC

v_gene: TRBV24-1
d_gene: TRBD2
abundance: NA
j_gene: TRBJ2-1
CDR3aa: CATSVPTGMAGGHDEQFF
CDR3nt: TGTGCCACCTCCGTTCCTACGGGGATGGCGGGGGGGCATGATGAGCAGTTCTTC

v_gene: TRBV3-1/TRBV3-2
d_gene: TRBD2
abundance: NA
j_gene: TRBJ2-1
CDR3aa: CASSHLGGGIHEQFF
CDR3nt: TGTGCCAGCAGCCACTTAGGCGGGGGGATCCATGAGCAGTTCTTC

v_gene: TRBV5-3
d_gene: TRBD1
abundance: few
j_gene: TRBJ1-5
CDR3aa: CARSVRTGEDQPQHF
CDR3nt: TGTGCCAGAAGCGTCAGGACAGGGGAAGATCAGCCCCAGCATTTT

v_gene: TRBV18
d_gene: NA
abundance: NA
j_gene: TRBJ2-7
CDR3aa: CASSPSRGAGDEQYF
CDR3nt: TGTGCCAGCTCACCCTCCAGGGGCGCCGGCGACGAGCAGTACTTC

v_gene: TRBV7-9
d_gene: NA
abundance: NA
j_gene: TRBJ1-3
CDR3aa: CASSFLGVLNTIYF
CDR3nt: TGTGCCAGCAGCTTCCTCGGAGTTTTAAACACCATATATTTT

v_gene: TRBV5-4
d_gene: NA
abundance: NA
j_gene: TRBJ2-7
CDR3aa: CASSWAGYYVEQYF
CDR3nt: TGTGCCAGCAGCTGGGCGGGGTACTACGTGGAGCAGTACTTC

v_gene: TRBV3-1/TRBV3-2
d_gene: TRBD2
abundance: NA
j_gene: TRBJ2-5
CDR3aa: CASSQGSGLVVTQYF
CDR3nt: TGTGCCAGCAGCCAAGGTTCGGGACTAGTCGTGACCCAGTACTTC

v_gene: TRBV27
d_gene: NA
abundance: NA
j_gene: TRBJ2-7
CDR3aa: CASRSSEAYEQYF
CDR3nt: TGTGCCAGCAGAAGTTCAGAGGCCTACGAGCAGTACTTC

v_gene: TRBV3-1/TRBV3-2
d_gene: TRBD2
abundance: few
j_gene: TRBJ2-5
CDR3aa: CASSQVSSGRRETQYF
CDR3nt: TGTGCCAGCAGCCAAGTGTCTAGCGGGAGGAGGGAGACCCAGTACTTC

v_gene: TRBV18
d_gene: TRBD1
abundance: NA
j_gene: TRBJ2-2
CDR3aa: CASSPDRGTTGELFF
CDR3nt: TGTGCCAGCTCACCAGACAGGGGCACAACCGGGGAGCTGTTTTTT

v_gene: TRBV9
d_gene: NA
abundance: NA
j_gene: TRBJ1-2
CDR3aa: CASSPRGGGDGYTF
CDR3nt: TGTGCCAGCAGCCCCCGCGGGGGGGGCGATGGCTACACCTTC

v_gene: TRBV19
d_gene: TRBD2
abundance: once
j_gene: TRBJ2-7
CDR3aa: CASRKLAGDSYEQYF
CDR3nt: TGTGCCAGTCGGAAACTAGCGGGGGACTCCTACGAGCAGTACTTC

v_gene: TRBV5-1
d_gene: TRBD1
abundance: NA
j_gene: TRBJ1-5
CDR3aa: CASSHGQADQPQHF
CDR3nt: TGCGCCAGCAGTCACGGACAGGCCGATCAGCCCCAGCATTTT

v_gene: TRBV2
d_gene: TRBD1
abundance: NA
j_gene: TRBJ1-1
CDR3aa: CASNGQGGTEAFF
CDR3nt: TGTGCCAGCAATGGACAGGGGGGCACTGAAGCTTTCTTT

v_gene: TRBV12-5
d_gene: TRBD2
abundance: NA
j_gene: TRBJ2-5
CDR3aa: CASGLSLAGYQETQYF
CDR3nt: TGTGCTAGTGGTTTGTCCCTAGCGGGGTACCAAGAGACCCAGTACTTC

v_gene: TRBV12-3/TRBV12-4
d_gene: NA
abundance: NA
j_gene: TRBJ2-1
CDR3aa: CASSFVVNEQFF
CDR3nt: TGTGCCAGCAGTTTCGTAGTCAATGAGCAGTTCTTC